This T cell receptor (beta chain) was profiled in a study of T cells in Graves' hyperthyroidism and ophthalmopathy. Amplified TCR beta CDR3 regions came from RNA transcripts. First-round RT-PCR with HTBI primers amplified the TCR CDR3 region. Using its own MiXCR run on the multiplex PCR reads, TCRdb lists one record per CDR3 protein. The sample includes around 540,000 distinct CDR3 sequences, around 45% of them seen just once. The CDR3 covers 13 residues. J gave up 10 bases and V 5 bases, and 7 bases lay outside the gene matches. The TCR comes from a woman between 18 and 30 years old with Graves' hyperthyroidism. The chain couples TRBV12-3 or TRBV12-4 to TRBJ1-4; 7 nucleotides align to TRBD1. Sequencing used peripheral blood or thyroid tissue (not recorded which). The CDR3 region is CASSDREAGKLFF. CDR3 coding DNA: TGTGCCAGCAGTGACAGGGAGGCGGGAAAACTGTTTTTT.